The next 7 T cell receptor beta chains were all read from a single sample in a study of blood T cell repertoires in COVID-19. Sequenced by immunoSEQ multiplex PCR; TCRdb stores in-frame clones only, minus some. Among roughly 200,000 clones, 80% were seen once, and the ten largest hold about 7.2%. The sequenced sample consisted of peripheral blood. The receptors derive from a man aged 55 to 70 with acute or convalescent COVID-19.

The chain joins TRBV6-6 to TRBJ1-6; D is possibly TRBD1 (6 bases). Trimming stripped 5 bases from V and 14 bases from J, with 13 bases between. The CDR3 has 12 residues. Germline V gene lookup returns CDR1 MNHNY and CDR2 SVGAGI (reference sequence). As DNA, the CDR3 is TGTGCCAGCAGTAAAGACAGGTCTACCCTCCACTTT. Translating it yields CASSKDRSTLHF.

The chain couples TRBV6-5 to TRBJ1-5; D gene ambiguous. The length of the CDR3 is 13 residues. The ends were cut back, 0 bases at V and 6 bases at J, with 6 bases in the middle. The germline CDR1 and CDR2 sequences are MNHEY and SVGAGI. The CDR3 sequence: CASSYSLSQPQHF. In nucleotides, the CDR3 is TGTGCCAGCAGTTACTCTCTGTCTCAGCCCCAGCATTTT.

J is TRBJ1-5 and V is TRBV7-3; possibly TRBD1 for D (6 bases). Germline lookup yields CDR1 SGHTA and CDR2 FQGTGA. This CDR3 is built from 15 residues. With 0 bases removed from V and 6 bases from J, the gap between germline ends came to 12 bases. DNA of the CDR3: TGTGCCAGCAGCTTAACGGGGGCCGGCGGTCAGCCCCAGCATTTT. This sequence encodes CASSLTGAGGQPQHF.

The rearrangement links TRBV7-3 to TRBJ2-3; 10 bases match TRBD2. Germline values: CDR1 SGHTA, CDR2 FQGTGA. With V trimmed by 4 bases and J by 5 bases, 6 bases remained unmatched. CDR3 length: 15 residues. In DNA, the CDR3 is TGTGCCAGCAGCTCAAGCGGGAGGGCCTTAGATACGCAGTATTTT. Translating gives CASSSSGRALDTQYF.

This clone appeared once. This chain connects TRBV5-1 to TRBJ2-2; 8 positions agree with TRBD2. From germline, CDR1 is SGHRS and CDR2 YFSETQ. CDR3 length equals 13 residues. J gave up 5 bases and V 5 bases, and 2 bases lay outside the gene matches. The CDR3 nucleotides read TGCGCCAGCAGACAGCGGGAGACCGGGGAGCTGTTTTTT. It translates to CASRQRETGELFF.

This clone was detected only once. This chain connects TRBV9 to TRBJ2-3; TRBD2 matches at 11 bases. CDR1 and CDR2 (germline): SGDLS, YYNGEE. Trimming cost V 2 bases and J 4 bases; bases outside gene matches: 9. This CDR3 region has 17 residues. This CDR3 reads CASSVTTLAGGSDTQYF. CDR3 bases: TGTGCCAGCAGCGTTACAACCCTAGCGGGGGGCTCAGATACGCAGTATTTT.

The V gene is TRBV6-6, the J gene TRBJ2-1; 9 nucleotides align to TRBD2. Germline CDR1 reads MNHNY; CDR2 reads SVGAGI (reference sequence). The CDR3 loop spans 16 amino acids. Unmatched junction bases numbered 10, after V lost 2 bases and J lost 8 bases. CDR3 sequence: CASSYDGGRAVDEQFF. CDR3 nucleotides: TGTGCCAGCAGTTACGATGGCGGGAGGGCCGTCGATGAGCAGTTCTTC.